Reported below is one T cell receptor beta chain. The specificity of this receptor is unknown. Base qualities are not at hand, and no much larger clone is one base apart. These data belong to a study of blood T cell repertoires in COVID-19 (TCRdb year 2020). At the level of the whole study: Samples from collaborators originated in the United States, Italy and Spain and spanned both the acute and convalescent phases of COVID-19. The prospective study material was composed of cDNA or gDNA derived from T cells, B-cell-depleted T cells, or PBMCs. Subjects who had been exposed to COVID-19, were actively infected with it, or had recovered from it provided the deeply sampled blood TCRbeta repertoires that made up the dataset. The repertoires were released in a freely available public database intended as a resource for research on the immune response to SARS-CoV-2. Samples were obtained from the ongoing ImmuneRACE study (first 160 participants) and from 1,254 subjects provided by 6 global collaborators. Nearly every sample came with metadata listing a de-identified subject ID, COVID-19 status, age in years and sex. Where HLA class I and class II types were available, the types were taken from metadata supplied by the sample provider, not from assay-based typing. Here is what the overall study found, with its caveats: The quantity of clinical and demographic metadata differed by source and by participant and was supplied without curation.

Enrolling through a virtual design, the prospective study's participants ranged in age from roughly 18 to 100 years and lived across about two dozen United States geographic areas. Cohort assignment in the prospective study relied on participant-reported clinical history from a screening survey and a study questionnaire. ImmuneRACE Cohort 3 recovered participants were defined by two consecutive negative NP/OP PCR tests, healthcare professional clearance, or symptom resolution. Each participant in the prospective study had whole blood, serum and a nasopharyngeal or oropharyngeal swab collected by mobile phlebotomists. Prospective study participants could optionally give additional blood draws and questionnaires over an approximately two-month period. Before DNA extraction, blood samples from the prospective study were shipped at room temperature or frozen. Relative to germline, V is 8 bases shorter and J is 8 bases shorter, with 10 bases between their ends. The germline V gene encodes CDR1 SGHVS and CDR2 FQNEAQ. The CDR3 runs 11 amino acids, cysteine and phenylalanine included. The only DNA kept is the CDR3, 33 bases in frame from the first base.

TCRbeta CDR3 regions were amplified from genomic DNA using the immunoSEQ Assay, a bias-controlled multiplex PCR. On the authors' methods: The number of nucleated cells in each sample was estimated by amplification of reference gene primers within the assay. To quantify the absolute abundance of each unique TCRbeta CDR3 rearrangement, sequence reads were collapsed and filtered. For each sample, productive Simpson clonality was calculated by taking the square root of Simpson's diversity index across productive rearrangements. Held by TCRdb, this immuneACCESS table contains in-frame sequences only and omits some clones. Under half of the omission traces to an unresolved V gene where checked; the cause of the rest is unknown. That table supplies the V and J calls and clone size; D and trimming were determined from the DNA. Present in this sample are 250,000 to 350,000 clones, around 87% of which were seen just once. Jointly, the top ten make up approximately 5% of the sample.

Sequencing input: PBMCs or T cells enriched from blood (not recorded which). This receptor was obtained from a woman younger than 45 who had recovered from COVID-19. The chain couples TRBV7-8 to TRBJ2-1; the best D guess is TRBD2, with 6 bases matching. The CDR3 corresponds to CASGGFYEQFF. The DNA is TGTGCCAGCGGGGGGTTTTATGAGCAGTTCTTC.